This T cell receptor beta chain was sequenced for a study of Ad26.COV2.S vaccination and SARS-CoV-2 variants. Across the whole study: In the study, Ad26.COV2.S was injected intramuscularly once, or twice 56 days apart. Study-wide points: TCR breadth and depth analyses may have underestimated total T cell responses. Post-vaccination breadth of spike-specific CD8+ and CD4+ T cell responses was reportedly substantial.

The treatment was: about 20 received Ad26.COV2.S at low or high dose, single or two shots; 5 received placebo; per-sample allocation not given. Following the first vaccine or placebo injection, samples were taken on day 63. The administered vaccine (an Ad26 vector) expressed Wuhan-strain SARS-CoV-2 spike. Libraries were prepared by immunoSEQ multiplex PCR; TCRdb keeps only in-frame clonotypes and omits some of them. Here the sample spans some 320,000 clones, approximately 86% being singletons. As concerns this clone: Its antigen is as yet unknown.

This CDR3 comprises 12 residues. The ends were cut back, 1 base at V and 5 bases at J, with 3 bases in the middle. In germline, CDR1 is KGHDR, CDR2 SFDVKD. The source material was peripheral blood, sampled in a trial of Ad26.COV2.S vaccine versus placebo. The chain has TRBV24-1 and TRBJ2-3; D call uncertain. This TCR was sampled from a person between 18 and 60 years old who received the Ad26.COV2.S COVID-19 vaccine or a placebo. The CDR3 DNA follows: TGTGCCACCAGTGATTTCGGAGATACGCAGTATTTT. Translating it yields CATSDFGDTQYF.